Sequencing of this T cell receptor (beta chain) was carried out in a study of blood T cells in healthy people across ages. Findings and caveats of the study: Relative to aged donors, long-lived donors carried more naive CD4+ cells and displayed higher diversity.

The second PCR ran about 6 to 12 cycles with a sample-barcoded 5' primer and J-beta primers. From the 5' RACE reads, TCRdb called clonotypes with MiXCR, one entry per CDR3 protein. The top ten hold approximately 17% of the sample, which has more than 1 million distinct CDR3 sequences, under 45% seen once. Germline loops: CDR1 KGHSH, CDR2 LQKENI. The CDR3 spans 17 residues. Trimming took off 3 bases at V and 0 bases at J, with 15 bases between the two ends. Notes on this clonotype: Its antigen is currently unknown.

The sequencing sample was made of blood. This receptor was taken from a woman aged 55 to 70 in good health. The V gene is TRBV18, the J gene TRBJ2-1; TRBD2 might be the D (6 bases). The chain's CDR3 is CASSPFSGAGSYNEQFF. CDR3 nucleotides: TGTGCCAGCTCACCGTTTAGCGGTGCAGGCTCCTACAATGAGCAGTTCTTC.